The next 31 T cell receptor beta chains were all read from a single sample in a study of blood T cell repertoires in COVID-19. The table came from immunoSEQ multiplex PCR; TCRdb's copy has only in-frame clones and leaves some out. This sample has 200,000 to 250,000 clones; nearly 90% occur once, and the top ten carry over 9.5%. Input material: peripheral blood. The source is a woman aged 18-29 years who had recovered from COVID-19.

The V and J genes are TRBV7-2 and TRBJ1-2, with a weak D call TRBD1 (5 bases). Trimming took off 0 bases at V and 8 bases at J, with 13 bases between the two ends. This CDR3 spans 14 amino acids. CDR1 is SGHTA and CDR2 is FQGNSA in the germline V gene. This CDR3 reads CASSLALGHSGYTF. The CDR3 bases are TGTGCCAGCAGCTTAGCGCTAGGACATTCCGGCTACACCTTC.

The J gene is TRBJ2-2, the V gene TRBV4-1; TRBD2 might be the D (6 bases). V was pared by 0 bases and J by 8 bases, with 10 bases between. CDR1 and CDR2 from the germline V gene are MGHRA and YSYEKL. This CDR3 has 14 residues. The CDR3 here is CASSQEEGLGELFF. CDR3 DNA sequence: TGCGCCAGCAGCCAAGAGGAGGGGCTGGGGGAGCTGTTTTTT.

The CDR3 DNA follows: TGTGCCACCAGCAGAGATGGGACTAGCCCCTACAATGAGCAGTTCTTC. As protein: CATSRDGTSPYNEQFF. This rearrangement joins TRBV15 to TRBJ2-1; 9 bases agree with TRBD2. Trimming removed 0 bases from V and 2 bases from J; junction bases left unmatched: 2. CDR3 length: 16 amino acids. Germline assignment: CDR1 LNHNV and CDR2 YYDKDF (reference sequence).

The chain carries TRBV19 and TRBJ2-5, with TRBD2 matching over 7 bases. Unmatched junction bases numbered 5, after V lost 2 bases and J lost 2 bases. The germline V gene has CDR1 LNHDA and CDR2 SQIVND (reference sequence). CDR3 size: 15 residues. The CDR3 DNA reads TGTGCCAGTAGTATATGGGGGGGACTTCAAGAGACCCAGTACTTC. Its translation: CASSIWGGLQETQYF.

This clone was detected many times. The rearrangement joins TRBV7-3 to TRBJ1-1; a possible D gene is TRBD1 (5 bases). The germline V and J ends were trimmed by 5 bases and 0 bases, with 10 bases remaining between them. Germline CDR1 reads SGHTA; CDR2 reads FQGTGA. This CDR3 contains 14 residues. The CDR3 region is CASSPYRLNTEAFF. CDR3 coding DNA: TGTGCCAGCAGCCCGTACAGGCTGAACACTGAAGCTTTCTTT. Complete variable domain (other parts from reference TRBV7-3 and TRBJ1-1): GAGVSQTPSNKVTEKGKYVELRCDPISGHTALYWYRQSLGQGPEFLIYFQGTGAADDSGLPNDRFFAVRPEGSVSTLKIQRTERGDSAVYLCASSPYRLNTEAFFGQGTRLTVV.

In its sample, this clone was seen a few times. The chain employs TRBV27 and TRBJ1-1; tentative D call: TRBD1 (5 bases). The germline V gene has CDR1 MNHEY and CDR2 SMNVEV (reference sequence). V was clipped by 2 bases and J by 0 bases, with 7 bases between them. This CDR3 comprises 14 residues. The CDR3 DNA is TGTGCCAGCAGTTTAATGGGGCTGAACACTGAAGCTTTCTTT. Translated: CASSLMGLNTEAFF.

In DNA form, the CDR3 reads TGCAGCGTTGTAGGCGGAAACACTGAAGCTTTCTTT. Encoded protein: CSVVGGNTEAFF. The J gene is TRBJ1-1, the V gene TRBV29-1; no clear D gene. Germline-derived CDR1 and CDR2 are SQVTM and ANQGSEA. The CDR3 runs to 12 residues. Trimming shortened V by 4 bases and J by 2 bases, and 8 bases separated the two germline ends.

The chain joins TRBV9 to TRBJ1-6; 8 bases are shared with TRBD1. The CDR3 is 16 amino acids. The germline CDR1 and CDR2 sequences are SGDLS and YYNGEE. Losses at the gene ends were 3 bases for V and 9 bases for J; bases not matched to a gene: 11. CDR3 sequence reads: CASSEGARTGSSPLHF. The CDR3 DNA reads TGTGCCAGCAGCGAGGGGGCTCGGACAGGGAGTTCACCCCTCCACTTT.

This clone was counted between two and nine times. The V gene is TRBV7-2, the J gene TRBJ2-7; 7 bases align to TRBD1. V was clipped by 5 bases and J by 3 bases; unmatched bases: 4. CDR1 and CDR2 (germline): SGHTA, FQGNSA. The CDR3 covers 13 residues. CDR3 in DNA: TGTGCCAGCAGCAAAAACAGGGGCTACGAGCAGTACTTC. This sequence encodes CASSKNRGYEQYF.

The chain joins TRBV7-9 to TRBJ1-1; TRBD1 aligns across 10 bases. Germline CDR1 and CDR2: SEHNR and FQNEAQ (reference sequence). The CDR3 is 14 residues long. Trimming took 6 bases from V and 4 from J; bases not matched to a gene: 5. CDR3 sequence reads: CASSRDRGSTEAFF. The CDR3 region has the DNA TGTGCCAGCAGTCGGGACAGGGGATCCACTGAAGCTTTCTTT.

The gene calls are TRBV27 and TRBJ2-1; D unclear. The length of the CDR3 is 14 residues. V lost 0 bases to trimming and J lost 6 bases, with 9 bases between them. Per the germline V gene, CDR1 is MNHEY and CDR2 is SMNVEV (reference sequence). This CDR3 reads CASSLSRGSNEQFF. The CDR3 nucleotides read TGTGCCAGCAGTTTATCTCGAGGTTCCAATGAGCAGTTCTTC.

The chain recombines TRBV2 with TRBJ1-1, with D unresolved. The germline gives CDR1 SNHLY, CDR2 FYNNEI. V lost 7 bases and J 8 bases, leaving 11 bases between the germline ends. This CDR3 has 11 residues. The chain's CDR3 is CASKLRHEAFF. The CDR3, as DNA: TGTGCCAGCAAATTGAGGCACGAAGCTTTCTTT.

This clone was seen a few times. The CDR3 protein is CANSGTGDGYTF. For the CDR3, the DNA is TGTGCCAACTCCGGGACAGGGGATGGCTACACCTTC. V usage is TRBV2 and J usage is TRBJ1-2; TRBD1 matches 10 bases. V shed 10 bases and J 6 bases; nucleotides not matched to a gene: 5. The germline gives CDR1 SNHLY, CDR2 FYNNEI. The CDR3 totals 12 residues.

This chain joins TRBV27 and TRBJ2-1; the D gene is possibly TRBD2 (5 bases). Trimming took off 6 bases at V and 5 bases at J, with 14 bases between the two ends. Per germline, CDR1 MNHEY and CDR2 SMNVEV (reference sequence). The CDR3 consists of 14 residues. The CDR3 region is CASRPGLGNNEQFF. The CDR3 nucleotides are TGTGCCAGCAGACCCGGACTGGGGAACAATGAGCAGTTCTTC.

This chain links TRBV11-1 with TRBJ1-2; 7 bases match TRBD1. Trimming took 8 bases from V and 6 from J; bases not matched to a gene: 6. CDR3 size: 12 residues. Germline V gene lookup returns CDR1 SGHAT and CDR2 FQDESV (reference sequence). Written as DNA, the CDR3 is TGTGCCAGCTCCGACAGGGTGGATGGCTACACCTTC. Residues: CASSDRVDGYTF.

V usage is TRBV5-1 and J usage is TRBJ2-1; tentative D call: TRBD2 (6 bases). Germline V gives CDR1 SGHRS, CDR2 YFSETQ. V lost 0 bases and J lost 0, with 7 bases in between. CDR3 length: 15 residues. The CDR3: CASSLDGGSYNEQFF. DNA for the CDR3: TGCGCCAGCAGCTTGGACGGGGGCTCCTACAATGAGCAGTTCTTC.

This sequence joins TRBV3-1 (or the pseudogene TRBV3-2) and TRBJ2-7; D might be TRBD2 (5 bases). The V gene lost 4 bases and the J gene lost 2 bases, with 18 bases spanning the gap. Looked up from germline, CDR1 is LGHDT and CDR2 is YNNKEL (reference sequence). The CDR3 contains 16 residues. CDR3 in amino acids: CASSPRIPAEPYEQYF. The CDR3, as DNA: TGTGCCAGCAGCCCGAGGATCCCAGCGGAACCCTACGAGCAGTACTTC.

This clone was counted a single time. The chain carries TRBV28 and TRBJ1-2; tentatively, D is TRBD1 (6 bases). Per the germline V gene, CDR1 is MDHEN and CDR2 is SYDVKM. The CDR3 is made up of 14 amino acids. V lost 2 bases, J lost 3 bases, and 10 bases lay in between. The DNA of the CDR3 is TGTGCCAGCAGTTTAAGGCAGGGGTACTATGGCTACACCTTC. It is translated as CASSLRQGYYGYTF.

The chain employs TRBV6-2 or TRBV6-3 and TRBJ2-5; TRBD2 matches at 7 bases. The J segment lost 4 bases and the V segment lost 2 bases, leaving 10 bases of the junction unmatched. CDR3 size: 16 residues. Germline CDR1 reads MNHEY; CDR2 reads SVGEGT. As DNA, the CDR3 is TGTGCCAGCAGTTACATAGGCGGGAGAGGAGCAGAGACCCAGTACTTC. Translating it yields CASSYIGGRGAETQYF.

The chain links TRBV14 to TRBJ2-7, with 8 bases that match TRBD1. The germline V gene encodes CDR1 SGHDN and CDR2 FVKESK. This CDR3 contains 18 residues. J lost 1 base, V lost 0 bases, and 11 bases had no gene match. The CDR3 loop is CASSQDIGWTGLSYEQYF. For the CDR3, the DNA is TGTGCCAGCAGCCAAGATATTGGTTGGACAGGGTTGTCCTACGAGCAGTACTTC. Supplemented by reference TRBV14 and TRBJ2-7, the full variable domain reads EAGVTQFPSHSVIEKGQTVTLRCDPISGHDNLYWYRRVMGKEIKFLLHFVKESKQDESGMPNNRFLAERTGGTYSTLKVQPAELEDSGVYFCASSQDIGWTGLSYEQYFGPGTRLTVT.

The rearrangement uses TRBV18 and TRBJ2-1; TRBD2 agrees at 9 bases. The trim removed 1 base at V and 6 bases at J, leaving 7 bases unmatched. The CDR3 totals 16 residues. Germline V gives CDR1 KGHSH, CDR2 LQKENI. CDR3 region: CASSPQRRGRGNEQFF. The CDR3 DNA reads TGTGCCAGCTCACCACAACGTCGCGGGAGGGGCAATGAGCAGTTCTTC.

The rearrangement uses TRBV18 and TRBJ1-3, with no clear D. Germline assignment: CDR1 KGHSH and CDR2 LQKENI. CDR3 length: 15 amino acids. V dropped 4 bases and J dropped 0 bases, with 10 bases sitting between them. The CDR3: CASSREGDSGNTIYF. CDR3 nucleotides: TGTGCCAGCTCACGGGAGGGAGACTCTGGAAACACCATATATTTT.

The V gene is TRBV29-1, the J gene TRBJ1-1; D gene uncertain. V was clipped by 5 bases and J by 3 bases, with 4 bases between them. The CDR3 length is 10 residues. In germline, CDR1 is SQVTM, CDR2 ANQGSEA. CDR3 bases: TGCAGCGTTCTTGACACTGAAGCTTTCTTT. Translation: CSVLDTEAFF.

There are a few counts of this clone. The chain combines TRBV7-8 with TRBJ2-2; the D is unclear. V was shortened by 1 base and J by 2 bases, with 5 bases between the two germline ends. This CDR3 is built from 14 residues. In germline, CDR1 is SGHVS, CDR2 FQNEAQ. The CDR3 is CASSLDRNTGELFF. The CDR3 nucleotides are TGTGCCAGCAGCTTAGACAGAAACACCGGGGAGCTGTTTTTT.

The V call is TRBV15, the J call TRBJ1-5; D is ambiguous. Germline V CDR1 and CDR2: LNHNV, YYDKDF (reference sequence). The CDR3 consists of 12 residues. V gave up 3 bases and J gave up 5 bases, with 5 bases separating them. CDR3 loop: CATSSSYQPQHF. CDR3 DNA: TGTGCCACCAGCAGCTCCTATCAGCCCCAGCATTTT.

The rearrangement joins TRBV5-5 to TRBJ2-5; TRBD1 agrees at 7 bases. The CDR3 is 15 amino acids. V shed 4 bases and J 5 bases; nucleotides not matched to a gene: 11. Germline V gives CDR1 SGHKS, CDR2 YYEKEE (reference sequence). The CDR3 spells CASSVIGGKLETQYF. DNA of the CDR3: TGTGCCAGCAGCGTAATAGGGGGCAAACTGGAGACCCAGTACTTC.

A single count supports this clone. The rearrangement links TRBV30 to TRBJ1-6; TRBD1 matches 7 bases. J gave up 7 bases and V 4 bases, and 10 bases lay outside the gene matches. The CDR3 length is 15 residues. Germline assignment: CDR1 GTSNPN and CDR2 SVGIG (reference sequence). The CDR3 spells CAWTEQGVENSPLHF. The CDR3 nucleotides read TGTGCCTGGACTGAGCAGGGGGTTGAAAATTCACCCCTCCACTTT.

The V call is TRBV5-6, the J call TRBJ2-1; D possibly corresponds to TRBD2 (6 bases). CDR3 length equals 13 residues. Trimming left V 1 base short and J 9 bases short, with 11 bases between. The germline CDR1 and CDR2 sequences are SGHDT and YYEEEE. CDR3 in amino acids: CASSLPSAGEQFF. The DNA for the CDR3 is TGTGCCAGCAGCTTGCCTAGCGCAGGTGAGCAGTTCTTC.

Only one count was recorded for this clone. CDR3 DNA: TGTGCCAGCAGCCCAGACGGGTCCTATGGCTACACCTTC. Residues: CASSPDGSYGYTF. This chain uses TRBV7-2 with TRBJ1-2; D ambiguous. The CDR3 sequence is 13 residues long. Germline lookup yields CDR1 SGHTA and CDR2 FQGNSA. Trimming shortened V by 5 bases and J by 4 bases, and 11 bases separated the two germline ends.

The J gene is TRBJ2-7, the V gene TRBV5-8, with 8 bases matching TRBD2. The V gene's germline CDR1 is SGHTS and CDR2 YDEGEE. The V gene end was trimmed by 10 bases and the J gene end by 2 bases; junction bases not matched to a gene: 8. This CDR3 comprises 13 residues. In DNA form, the CDR3 reads TGTGCCGCCTATAGCGGGGCCCCCTACGAGCAGTACTTC. Translating it yields CAAYSGAPYEQYF.

This chain links TRBV9 with TRBJ1-3, with a tentative D call TRBD1 (5 bases). The V end lost 3 bases, the J end lost 0 bases, and 7 bases lay between the germline ends. This CDR3 contains 14 residues. The germline gives CDR1 SGDLS, CDR2 YYNGEE. The CDR3 sequence is CASSAGFSGNTIYF. CDR3 sequence (DNA): TGTGCCAGCAGCGCAGGGTTCTCTGGAAACACCATATATTTT.